Sequencing of this T cell receptor beta chain was carried out in a study of shared clonotypes between healthy human individuals (dated by TCRdb to 2020 to 2022). Concerning the study at large: The cohort included a few men and two women between 18 and 49 years of age. For each donor, CD4 naive and CD4 memory were each given three plates, CD8 naive was given two plates, and CD8 memory was given one plate. To estimate repertoire size and how much clonotypes are shared between individuals, the study performed deep sequencing of blood TCR repertoires from five healthy adults. To increase sequencing depth and limit assay-specific biases, different laboratories used diverse techniques to prepare libraries and sequence TCR repertoires. Between about 0.8 and 9.5 billion PBMCs per donor were obtained by leukapheresis.

The CDR3 goes from the cysteine to the phenylalanine over 13 residues. Only the CDR3 DNA is retained, 39 bases long and in frame from the first base. Cut back by 6 bases and 0 bases, the V and J ends lie 6 bases apart. The germline V gene sets CDR1 to MNHNS and CDR2 to SASEGT. The donors were healthy, HIV-negative adults with no recently reported acute infections or vaccinations. All donors were Caucasian adults living in Nashville, Tennessee, USA. CD4+ T cells were enriched through magnetic negative selection, after which naive cells were positively selected on CD45RA and the remaining negative fraction served as the memory subset. Blood was collected by leukapheresis, and PBMCs were isolated by Ficoll-Histopaque density gradient centrifugation and then cryopreserved in liquid nitrogen vapor phase. Analytical flow cytometry was used to check the purity and quantity of each magnetically sorted T cell population. Genomic DNA was isolated from each sorted fraction and quantified by UV absorbance on a Nanodrop 2000c.

Worth noting for this clone: Its antigen specificity is not known. Base qualities are not at hand, and no much larger clone is one base apart.

Using the deep immunoSEQ assay, TCR CDR3 regions were amplified from genomic DNA by multiplex PCR. Extracted genomic DNA from each cell subset was spread evenly across all wells of several immunoSEQ 96-well plates, with each plate serving as a replicate. Each replicate PCR for sorted subsets received about 200 ng genomic DNA, equal to about 30,000 T cell genomes. The purified libraries were quantified using a Qubit 3.0 fluorometer, sized with a Bioanalyzer 2100, and then quantified again using the KAPA Library Quantification kit. Each immunoSEQ 96-well plate was sequenced on its own single-read 150-cycle Illumina NextSeq 550 flow cell. Per the original workflow: Because only junctional sequences without quality scores were contained in the immunoSEQ output, filtering matching that applied to full-length reads could not be performed. To assign V/J genes and CDR3, sequences were annotated using PyIR, a Python wrapper for IgBLAST v1.9, with IMGT germline references. Reads were filtered out if the reads had weak V/J assignments (E-value above 1e-6), no CDR3, stop codons, out-of-frame junctions, or ambiguous translated residues. A V3J clonotype was defined by an identical inferred V gene, J gene, and CDR3 amino acid sequence. Percentage overlap between repertoires was computed as shared unique clonotypes divided by the size of the smaller repertoire. Repertoire richness was assessed with RTK rarefaction, the Chao1 estimator, and Recon v2.1 estimates of unobserved clonotypes. Generation probabilities were computed with OLGA for all TCRbeta clonotypes obtained by the gDNA method from several donors. TCRdb obtained this table from immuneACCESS and retained in-frame rearrangements with V and J assigned. These tables miss some clones; where compared with another copy, unresolved V genes account for less than half of the shortfall, and the remainder is unexplained. V and J calls and clone size are those listed in that table; D and trimming were worked out from the DNA. The sample table shows about 1 million clones, and approximately 72% are seen once. The top ten clonotypes cover less than 1.5% of the sample.

Study-wide conclusions, independent of this receptor: Pairwise subsampling led to the expectation that sequencing depth would affect the degree of clonotype sharing among donors. The small number of donors limited the genetic and exposure-history diversity represented. Naive subsets generally had larger estimated clonotype richness than memory subsets did. Higher generation probabilities were observed for clonotypes shared by all four sorted-subset donors than for non-shared clonotypes. Approximately 5% of naive CD4, 3.5% of naive CD8, roughly 2.4% of memory CD4, and 0.35% to 0.5% of memory CD8 clonotypes were shared across several donors. Only blood was sampled, and tissue TCR repertoires likely differ from those in blood. Rarefaction of sorted-subset datasets indicated incomplete sequencing despite the large sequencing depth.

The sequence came from a man aged 18-30 years in good health. Sequences were obtained from memory CD4+ T cells sorted from blood. Sample cell subset or site, as interpreted from the label and publication: CD45RA-negative fraction. Here the chain combines TRBV6-1 and TRBJ2-4, with no confidently assigned D gene. For the CDR3, the sequence is CASRGLAKNIQYF. The DNA is TGTGCCAGCAGAGGTTTAGCCAAAAACATTCAGTACTTC.